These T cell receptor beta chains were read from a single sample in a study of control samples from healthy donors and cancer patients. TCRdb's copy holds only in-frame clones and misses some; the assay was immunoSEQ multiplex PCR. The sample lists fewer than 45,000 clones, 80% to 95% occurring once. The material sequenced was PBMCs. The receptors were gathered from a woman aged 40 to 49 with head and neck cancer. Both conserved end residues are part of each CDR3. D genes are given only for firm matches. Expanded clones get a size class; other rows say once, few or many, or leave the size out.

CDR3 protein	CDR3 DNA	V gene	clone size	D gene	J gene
CASSLWGNYEQYF	TGCGCCAGCAGCTTGTGGGGGAACTACGAGCAGTACTTC	TRBV5-1	NA	NA	TRBJ2-7
CASSPSGGARDTQYF	TGTGCCAGCTCTCCTAGCGGGGGGGCCAGAGATACGCAGTATTTT	TRBV18	NA	TRBD2	TRBJ2-3
CASSEFRTAEQFF	TGTGCCAGCAGTGAGTTTAGGACGGCTGAGCAGTTCTTC	TRBV27	NA	NA	TRBJ2-1
CAISDLGTGTYEQYF	TGTGCCATCAGTGACCTCGGGACAGGGACCTACGAGCAGTACTTC	TRBV10-3	NA	TRBD1	TRBJ2-7
CASTEWGGQTNEKLFF	TGCGCCAGCACCGAATGGGGGGGGCAAACTAATGAAAAACTGTTTTTT	TRBV5-1	NA	NA	TRBJ1-4
CASSLTPRNTEAFF	TGTGCCAGCAGCCTCACCCCCCGGAACACTGAAGCTTTCTTT	TRBV27	NA	NA	TRBJ1-1
CASSVGVNKGTYNEQFF	TGTGCCAGCAGCGTAGGGGTCAATAAGGGAACCTACAATGAGCAGTTCTTC	TRBV9	NA	NA	TRBJ2-1
CASSQGTGAGEQYF	TGCGCCAGCAGCCAAGGGACAGGGGCGGGGGAGCAGTACTTC	TRBV4-1	NA	TRBD1	TRBJ2-7
CASSLGGAGANVLTF	TGTGCCAGCAGCTTAGGGGGAGCTGGGGCCAACGTCCTGACTTTC	TRBV7-6	NA	NA	TRBJ2-6
CASTNPPGLALSNYGYTF	TGTGCCAGTACCAATCCGCCGGGACTCGCGTTATCTAACTATGGCTACACCTTC	TRBV19	NA	NA	TRBJ1-2
CASSPPTNGELFF	TGTGCCAGCAGCCCCCCGACGAACGGGGAGCTGTTTTTT	TRBV25-1	NA	NA	TRBJ2-2
CASSWQTSGSEETQYF	TGTGCCAGCAGCTGGCAGACTAGCGGGAGTGAGGAGACCCAGTACTTC	TRBV7-6	NA	TRBD2	TRBJ2-5
CASSMSGRVTGELFF	TGTGCCAGTAGTATGTCAGGGCGCGTCACCGGGGAGCTGTTTTTT	TRBV19	NA	NA	TRBJ2-2
CATSRDLGRGAYEQYF	TGTGCCACCAGCAGAGATCTTGGCAGGGGGGCTTACGAGCAGTACTTC	TRBV15	NA	NA	TRBJ2-7
CASSYQQGAGTSNQPQHF	TGTGCCAGCAGTTACCAACAGGGGGCAGGCACAAGCAATCAGCCCCAGCATTTT	TRBV6-2/TRBV6-3	few	TRBD1	TRBJ1-5
CASKSAPTSGQETQYF	TGCGCCAGCAAATCCGCCCCGACTAGCGGTCAAGAGACCCAGTACTTC	TRBV5-1	NA	TRBD2	TRBJ2-5
CASSLGTGGQETQYF	TGTGCCAGCAGCTTGGGGACAGGGGGTCAAGAGACCCAGTACTTC	TRBV5-6	NA	TRBD1	TRBJ2-5
CASTSGTFSYEQYF	TGTGCCAGCACTAGCGGGACGTTTTCCTACGAGCAGTACTTC	TRBV6-6	NA	TRBD2	TRBJ2-7
CSVAGGSNEKLFF	TGCAGCGTTGCGGGAGGGAGTAATGAAAAACTGTTTTTT	TRBV29-1	NA	NA	TRBJ1-4
CASSDNTQNYGYTF	TGTGCCAGCAGTGATAATACTCAAAACTATGGCTACACCTTC	TRBV2	NA	NA	TRBJ1-2
CASSIGDFPRLPEQFF	TGCGCCAGCAGCATCGGGGACTTCCCCAGATTACCGGAGCAGTTCTTC	TRBV5-1	NA	NA	TRBJ2-1
CASSQDRGEEKLFF	TGCGCCAGCAGCCAAGACAGGGGAGAAGAAAAACTGTTTTTT	TRBV4-1	NA	NA	TRBJ1-4
CASSQRTSGTYEQYF	TGCGCCAGCAGCCAACGGACTAGCGGGACCTACGAGCAGTACTTC	TRBV4-1	NA	TRBD2	TRBJ2-7
CASSNLGGANYGYTF	TGTGCCAGTAGCAATCTTGGGGGGGCGAACTATGGCTACACCTTC	TRBV7-8	NA	NA	TRBJ1-2
CSASAPSTQYF	TGCAGTGCTAGCGCTCCTAGCACGCAGTATTTT	TRBV20-1	NA	NA	TRBJ2-3
CASSLATSGTSEQFF	TGTGCCAGCAGCTTAGCGACTAGCGGGACCAGCGAGCAGTTCTTC	TRBV7-2	NA	TRBD2	TRBJ2-1
CASSLSGGRGYEQYF	TGTGCCAGCAGTTTATCGGGGGGGCGGGGTTACGAGCAGTACTTC	TRBV27	NA	NA	TRBJ2-7
CASSQVDGEQYF	TGTGCCAGCAGCCAAGTCGATGGCGAGCAGTACTTC	TRBV3-1/TRBV3-2	NA	NA	TRBJ2-7
CASSLKTGLRGGYSNQPQHF	TGTGCCAGCAGTTTAAAGACAGGTCTCAGGGGTGGGTATAGCAATCAGCCCCAGCATTTT	TRBV28	NA	NA	TRBJ1-5
CASHPHRGGEKLFF	TGTGCCAGCCACCCACATAGGGGGGGGGAAAAACTGTTTTTT	TRBV25-1	NA	NA	TRBJ1-4
CASSHGDQLGNGYTF	TGTGCCAGCAGCCACGGGGACCAATTGGGAAATGGCTACACCTTC	TRBV7-2	NA	NA	TRBJ1-2
CATSRGSNTEAFF	TGTGCCACCAGCAGAGGCAGTAACACTGAAGCTTTCTTT	TRBV15	NA	NA	TRBJ1-1
CASSLGGTTAGGYTF	TGTGCCAGCAGCTTAGGCGGGACGACGGCCGGTGGCTACACCTTC	TRBV7-9	NA	NA	TRBJ1-2
CASSLGSYNEQFF	TGTGCCAGCAGTTTGGGCTCCTACAATGAGCAGTTCTTC	TRBV27	NA	NA	TRBJ2-1
CASSGPGRGRGYTF	TGTGCCAGCAGTGGCCCCGGAAGGGGTAGAGGCTACACCTTC	TRBV6-6	NA	NA	TRBJ1-2
CASSPLTGSGNTEAFF	TGTGCCAGCAGCCCCCTGACTGGGAGCGGGAACACTGAAGCTTTCTTT	TRBV5-6	once	NA	TRBJ1-1
CASSRRGARSGELFF	TGTGCCAGCAGTCGTCGGGGAGCCCGATCCGGGGAGCTGTTTTTT	TRBV25-1	NA	NA	TRBJ2-2
CASSFSGTYEQYF	TGTGCCAGCAGTTTCAGCGGTACCTACGAGCAGTACTTC	TRBV27	NA	NA	TRBJ2-7
CASSIDSYSGNTIYF	TGTGCCAGTAGTATCGACAGTTACTCTGGAAACACCATATATTTT	TRBV19	NA	NA	TRBJ1-3
CASMSSRGVTGELFF	TGTGCCAGCATGAGTAGCCGGGGGGTCACCGGGGAGCTGTTTTTT	TRBV27	NA	TRBD2	TRBJ2-2
CASSLSASGYTF	TGTGCCAGCAGCCTATCGGCCTCGGGCTACACCTTC	TRBV7-9	few	NA	TRBJ1-2
CASSQGQGAYNEQFF	TGCGCCAGCAGCCAGGGACAGGGGGCCTACAATGAGCAGTTCTTC	TRBV5-1	NA	TRBD1	TRBJ2-1